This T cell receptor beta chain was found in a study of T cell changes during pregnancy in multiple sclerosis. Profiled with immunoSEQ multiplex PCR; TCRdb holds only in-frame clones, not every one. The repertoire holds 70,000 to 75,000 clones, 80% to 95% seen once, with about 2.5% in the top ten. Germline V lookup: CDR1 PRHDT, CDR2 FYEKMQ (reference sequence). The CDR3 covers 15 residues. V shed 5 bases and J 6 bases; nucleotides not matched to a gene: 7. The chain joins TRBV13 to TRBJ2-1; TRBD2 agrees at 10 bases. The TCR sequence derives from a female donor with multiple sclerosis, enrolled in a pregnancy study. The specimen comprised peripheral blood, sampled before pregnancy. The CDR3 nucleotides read TGTGCCAGCAGCCTAGTCCTAGCGGGAGTCAATGAGCAGTTCTTC. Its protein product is CASSLVLAGVNEQFF. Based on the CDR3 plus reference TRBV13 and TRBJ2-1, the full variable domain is AAGVIQSPRHLIKEKRETATLKCYPIPRHDTVYWYQQGPGQDPQFLISFYEKMQSDKGSIPDRFSAQQFSDYHSELNMSSLELGDSALYFCASSLVLAGVNEQFFGPGTRLTVL.